This is a list of T cell receptor beta chains from one sample in a study of blood T cell repertoires in COVID-19. Produced via immunoSEQ multiplex PCR; TCRdb's table is partial and in-frame only. The repertoire includes 56,000 or so clones, approximately 85% of them detected once, and about 9.4% sits in the top ten. Sequencing input: peripheral blood. Source of these receptors: a human donor in a cohort sampled during active COVID-19. Both conserved end residues are part of each CDR3.

TRBJ2-3	TRBV9	16	CASSVVSGAEADTQYF
TRBJ2-5	TRBV30	13	CAWATGARETQYF
TRBJ2-3	TRBV6-6	13	CASGTGGTDTQYF
TRBJ2-5	TRBV4-1	15	CASSQLVGRGQTQYF
TRBJ1-1	TRBV15	15	CATSRDLGANTEAFF
TRBJ2-3	TRBV9	17	CASSIPGAGGPTDTQYF
TRBJ2-2	TRBV4-3	17	CASSRNDLAGVNGELFF
TRBJ1-3	TRBV7-2	13	CASSPGGGNTIYF
TRBJ2-1	TRBV28	15	CASSLTSGRLNEQFF
TRBJ2-1	TRBV10-1	14	CASSSRTSVSEQFF
TRBJ2-7	TRBV30	15	CAWSGIAGSSYEQYF
TRBJ1-4	TRBV2	14	CASSWDRFNEKLFF
TRBJ2-7	TRBV29-1	13	CSVEGTGTYEQYF
TRBJ2-1	TRBV11-2	16	CASRTLAGGKYNEQFF
TRBJ2-7	TRBV5-5	14	CASTKVAGDYEQYF
TRBJ2-7	TRBV13	14	CASSLSGDSYEQYF
TRBJ1-1	TRBV7-9	16	CASSISPTGSNTEAFF
TRBJ1-6	TRBV28	16	CASRPSGGGSSSPLHF
TRBJ2-7	TRBV6-5	14	CASKTGGSLAEQYF
TRBJ1-3	TRBV4-1	15	CASSIQGNSGNTIYF
TRBJ2-3	TRBV7-9	18	CASSLIPGLAGAEDTQYF
TRBJ1-5	TRBV2	15	CASSAVGGSNQPQHF
TRBJ2-7	TRBV24-1	11	CATAYQGFKYF
TRBJ2-1	TRBV24-1	13	CATSPSSYNEQFF
TRBJ1-2	TRBV7-8	14	CASSFAPGDYGYTF
TRBJ2-1	TRBV2	10	CASTGGEQFF
TRBJ2-5	TRBV18	15	CASLTGQWPQETQYF
TRBJ2-7	TRBV6-5	15	CASTRTAGVLYEQYF